This TCR beta chain came from a study of T cell responses to AZD1222 COVID-19 vaccine. Regarding the study as a whole: AZD1222 recipients seropositive at baseline numbered only five or six. Close to half of all spike-specific TCRs reportedly target regions of the variants that are unmutated. Donor demographics were predominantly white British with a female majority; clonal diversity may be underestimated.

The CDR3 is made up of 15 amino acids. With 0 bases removed from V and 1 base from J, the gap between germline ends came to 9 bases. CDR1 is SGHKS and CDR2 is YYEKEE in the germline V gene (reference sequence). Method: immunoSEQ multiplex PCR; TCRdb's copy keeps in-frame clones and lacks some. This sample has 150,000 to 180,000 clones; less than 95% occur once, and the top ten carry 1.8%. In the case of this clone: Its antigen remains unknown.

Sequencing was performed on peripheral blood, taken on day 0 of AZD1222 vaccination. This chain uses TRBV5-5 with TRBJ2-3, with D unresolved. The receptor was derived from an adult in good health. CDR3 coding DNA: TGTGCCAGCAGCTTGGGACCTACGGGCACAGATACGCAGTATTTT. Its translation is CASSLGPTGTDTQYF.